This TCR beta chain was sequenced for a study of tumor and adjacent non-tumor tissue in lung cancer. This sample's RNA came from whole unsorted tissue. Study conclusions and caveats: Tumor tissue had significantly higher TCR diversity than normal lung.

From germline, CDR1 is GTSNPN and CDR2 SVGIG (reference sequence). The CDR3 is 15 residues long. Comments on this clonotype: The antigen remains unidentified. The junction does not match germline at one end; this may be a read error.

The library came from three nested PCR rounds adapted from ARM-PCR protocols. TCRdb recomputed calls from the multiplex PCR reads with MiXCR, one row per CDR3 protein. Among 100,000 to 120,000 distinct CDR3 sequences listed, 84% were seen once. This receptor was taken from a man between 65 and 85 years old with non-small cell lung cancer. This rearrangement joins TRBV30 to TRBJ2-3; 7 bases agree with TRBD2. The sequenced material came from lung tumor tissue. The CDR3: CASSDRGSNTDTQYF. Here the CDR3 DNA reads TGTGCCTCGAGTGATCGCGGGAGCAACACAGATACGCAGTATTTT.